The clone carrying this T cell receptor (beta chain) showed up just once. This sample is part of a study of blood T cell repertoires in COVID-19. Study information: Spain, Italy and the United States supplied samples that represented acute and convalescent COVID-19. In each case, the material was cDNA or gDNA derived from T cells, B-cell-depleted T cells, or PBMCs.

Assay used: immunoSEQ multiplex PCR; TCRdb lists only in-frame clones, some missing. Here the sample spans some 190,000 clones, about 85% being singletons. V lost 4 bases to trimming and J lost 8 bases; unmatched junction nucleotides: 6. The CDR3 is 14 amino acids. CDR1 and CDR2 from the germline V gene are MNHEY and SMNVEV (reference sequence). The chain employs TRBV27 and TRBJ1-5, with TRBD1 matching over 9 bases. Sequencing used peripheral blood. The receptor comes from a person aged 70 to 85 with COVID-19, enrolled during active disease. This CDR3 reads CASSSLDRGEPQHF. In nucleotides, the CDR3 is TGTGCCAGCAGTTCCTTGGACAGGGGTGAGCCCCAGCATTTT.